These 4 T cell receptor beta chains share one sample of origin, sequenced in a study of neoadjuvant nivolumab and ipilimumab in lung cancer. Some clones are missing from TCRdb's copy, which holds only in-frame ones; the method was immunoSEQ multiplex PCR. The data hold approximately 9,000 clones, with approximately 87% observed a single time. Sequenced material: tumor tissue, taken after neoadjuvant nivolumab, alone or with ipilimumab, at or shortly before surgery. Receptors were obtained from an adult with non-small cell lung cancer.

This chain joins TRBV7-9 and TRBJ2-1; no clear D. CDR1 SEHNR and CDR2 FQNEAQ come from the germline V gene (reference sequence). Trimming took off 1 base at V and 8 bases at J, with 12 bases between the two ends. This CDR3 is built from 14 residues. For the CDR3, the DNA is TGTGCCAGCAGCTTAGTCTTATGGCACCATGAGCAGTTCTTC. This gives the protein CASSLVLWHHEQFF.

This clone is judged medium-sized. The V gene is TRBV4-1, the J gene TRBJ1-1, with 7 bases lining up with TRBD1. Germline V lookup: CDR1 MGHRA, CDR2 YSYEKL. Germline trimming cut 9 bases from V and 8 bases from J; bases unmatched to any gene: 18. The CDR3 has 15 amino acids. The CDR3 coding sequence is TGCGCCAGTAGAGAACGGACAGGCTCTGTACCCGAAGCTTTCTTT. It codes for CASRERTGSVPEAFF.

The V gene is TRBV30, the J gene TRBJ1-3; the match to TRBD1 covers 11 bases. Trimming took 7 bases from V and 3 from J; bases not matched to a gene: 2. The CDR3 has 13 amino acids. Germline V gene sequence: CDR1 GTSNPN, CDR2 SVGIG (reference sequence). The DNA of the CDR3 is TGTGCCTCCGGGACAGGGGGTGGAAACACCATATATTTT. Translation: CASGTGGGNTIYF.

The chain recombines TRBV5-5 with TRBJ2-5; 7 bases agree with TRBD2. The CDR3 totals 14 residues. Per germline, CDR1 SGHKS and CDR2 YYEKEE (reference sequence). V dropped 2 bases and J dropped 2; count of bases not matched to a gene: 3. CDR3 nucleotide sequence: TGTGCCAGCAGCTTCAGGCGGGGGCAAGAGACCCAGTACTTC. Protein product: CASSFRRGQETQYF. The full variable domain, rest sourced from reference TRBV5-5 and TRBJ2-5, is DAGVTQSPTHLIKTRGQQVTLRCSPISGHKSVSWYQQVLGQGPQFIFQYYEKEERGRGNFPDRFSARQFPNYSSELNVNALLLGDSALYLCASSFRRGQETQYFGPGTRLLVL.